This T cell receptor beta chain was found in a study of CD8+ T cells in alopecia areata. Overall study findings and caveats: Patients displayed less clarity in TCR sharing than mice, a finding possibly related to HLA. Expanded CD8+ clones among the top 100, as well as scalp clonality, were significantly decreased by tofacitinib. Normal skin's resident alphabeta T cells are sequenced alongside lesional scalp T cells.

As to treatment: oral pan-JAK inhibitor, 5-10 mg twice daily. This clone was seen a handful of times. The antigen is undetermined. The sequencing template was cDNA reverse transcribed from extracted RNA. Here immunoSEQ multiplex PCR was the method, and the copy in TCRdb shows in-frame clones only, minus some. The data contain about 190,000 clones, 60% to 70% of them singletons. This sequence originates from a human donor with alopecia areata. The sequences come from CD4+ T cells sorted from blood, collected at week 4, from a patient treated with tofacitinib.

CDR3 in DNA: TGTGCCAGCAGCCACCTCCCTCATAGCGGGAGGGCCAGCCCCGACACCGGGGAGCTGTTTTTT. This encodes CASSHLPHSGRASPDTGELFF. The chain has TRBV7-3 and TRBJ2-2; 11 bases line up with TRBD2. The CDR3 covers 21 residues. The junction had 20 bases not matched to a gene; V was cut back by 5 bases and J by 3 bases. In germline, CDR1 is SGHTA, CDR2 FQGTGA.